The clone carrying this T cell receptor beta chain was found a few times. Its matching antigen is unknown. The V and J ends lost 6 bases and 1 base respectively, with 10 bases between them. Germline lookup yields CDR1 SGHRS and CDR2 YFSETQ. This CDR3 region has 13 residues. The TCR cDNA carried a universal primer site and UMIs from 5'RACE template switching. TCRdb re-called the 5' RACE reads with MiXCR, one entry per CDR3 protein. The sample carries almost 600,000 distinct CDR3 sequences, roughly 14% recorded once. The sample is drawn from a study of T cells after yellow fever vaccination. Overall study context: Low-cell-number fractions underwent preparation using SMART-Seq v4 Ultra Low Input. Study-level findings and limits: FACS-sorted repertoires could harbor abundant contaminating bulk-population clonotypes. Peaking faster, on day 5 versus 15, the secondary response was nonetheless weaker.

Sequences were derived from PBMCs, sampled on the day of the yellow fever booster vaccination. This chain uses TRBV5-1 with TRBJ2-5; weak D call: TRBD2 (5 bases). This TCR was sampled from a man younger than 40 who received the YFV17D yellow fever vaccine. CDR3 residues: CASNPSSQETQYF. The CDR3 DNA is TGCGCCAGCAACCCTAGCAGCCAAGAGACCCAGTACTTC. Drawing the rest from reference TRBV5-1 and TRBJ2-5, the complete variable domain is KAGVTQTPRYLIKTRGQQVTLSCSPISGHRSVSWYQQTPGQGLQFLFEYFSETQRNKGNFPGRFSGRQFSNSRSEMNVSTLELGDSALYLCASNPSSQETQYFGPGTRLLVL.